Listed below are T cell receptor beta chains from one sample, sequenced in a study of blood T cell repertoires in COVID-19. Profiling relied on immunoSEQ multiplex PCR, and the TCRdb table lists in-frame clones only, not all of them. This table holds about 270,000 clones, roughly 91% found once. Material: PBMCs or T cells enriched from blood (not recorded which). These receptors were taken from an older woman who had recovered from COVID-19. The CDR3 runs from the conserved cysteine through the conserved F or W. D genes are given only for firm matches. For some rows the clone size is stated as once, few or many, or as a class when expanded; others skip it.

TRBV5-1	TRBD2	.	TRBJ2-7	TGCGCCAGCAGCTTTGTAGCGGGGGAGTCCTACGAGCAGTACTTC	CASSFVAGESYEQYF
TRBV18	TRBD1	.	TRBJ1-5	TGTGCCAGCTCACCAACTTCGGGACAGGGAGGGAATCAGCCCCAGCATTTT	CASSPTSGQGGNQPQHF
TRBV27	.	.	TRBJ1-1	TGTGCCAGCAGTTTTGTGGGGGCCGCTGAAGCTTTCTTT	CASSFVGAAEAFF
TRBV25-1	TRBD1	.	TRBJ1-2	TGTGCCAGCACCCGGCAGGGGGCGGGGGGCTACACCTTC	CASTRQGAGGYTF
TRBV19	.	few	TRBJ1-2	TGTGCCAGTAGTATCGGAGTTATCTATGGCTACACCTTC	CASSIGVIYGYTF
TRBV7-2	TRBD2	.	TRBJ2-3	TGTGCCAGCAGCTTCAGGCGGGGGTACACAGATACGCAGTATTTT	CASSFRRGYTDTQYF
TRBV9	TRBD1	.	TRBJ2-2	TGTGCCAGCAGCGTAGTCAAGGACAGGGTTGATGGCGGGGAGCTGTTTTTT	CASSVVKDRVDGGELFF
TRBV3-1/TRBV3-2	.	.	TRBJ1-5	TGTGCCAGCAGCCGCGGACTGACGGGCAATCAGCCCCAGCATTTT	CASSRGLTGNQPQHF
TRBV5-1	.	.	TRBJ1-6	TGCGCCAGCAGCTTGGCCCCGGGGGGCGTAGAGGTCCCCTCACCCCTCCACTTT	CASSLAPGGVEVPSPLHF
TRBV11-2	.	.	TRBJ1-6	TGTGCCAGCAGCTTAGCTGCAGACTCCTATAATTCACCCCTCCACTTT	CASSLAADSYNSPLHF
TRBV24-1	TRBD2	.	TRBJ2-5	TGTGCCACCAGTGATTTGGGGACTACCACAGAAGAGACCCAGTACTTC	CATSDLGTTTEETQYF
TRBV6-6	.	.	TRBJ1-5	TGTGCCAGCAGTTCCCGGGGGGAGGGCGATCAGCCCCAGCATTTT	CASSSRGEGDQPQHF
TRBV21-1	.	.	TRBJ1-5	TGTGCCAGCACACGGAGCAATCAGCCCCAGCATTTT	CASTRSNQPQHF
TRBV10-1	TRBD1	.	TRBJ2-7	TGCGCCAGCTCCCGGGACAGGGCCCGCGAGCAGTACTTC	CASSRDRAREQYF
TRBV25-1	.	.	TRBJ1-2	TGTGCCAGCAGTGAAGCCGGTACTAACTATGGCTACACCTTC	CASSEAGTNYGYTF
TRBV2	TRBD2	.	TRBJ2-1	TGTGCCAGCAGCAGTGAGGGTACTAGCGGGAGGGGGGGTAAGTTCTTC	CASSSEGTSGRGGKFF
TRBV9	.	.	TRBJ1-3	TGTGCCAGCAGCCCCCGGTCCTTCTCTGGAAACACCATATATTTT	CASSPRSFSGNTIYF
TRBV7-9	.	.	TRBJ2-1	TGTGCCAGCAGCTTGGGGGGACGCAGGGAGGAGCAGTTCTTC	CASSLGGRREEQFF
TRBV5-4	.	.	TRBJ2-6	TGTGCCAGCAGCTTTAGTGGGGCCAACGTCCTGACTTTC	CASSFSGANVLTF
TRBV6-5	TRBD2	.	TRBJ2-7	TGTGCCGTGAGCTCGGCGGGAGTAGGGGACTACGAGCAGTACTTC	CAVSSAGVGDYEQYF
TRBV28	.	.	TRBJ2-1	TGTGCCAGCAGTTTAGTGTCGAGCGGCAATGAGCAGTTCTTC	CASSLVSSGNEQFF
TRBV28	.	.	TRBJ2-5	TGTGCCAGCAGTCCGGGGGGCGGGGAGACCCAGTACTTC	CASSPGGGETQYF
TRBV11-2	TRBD1	.	TRBJ1-5	TGTGCCAGCAGTTGGGACAGGGGTAGAAATCAGCCCCAGCATTTT	CASSWDRGRNQPQHF
TRBV27	.	.	TRBJ2-1	TGTGCCAGCAGTTTCACCCAGGCACTGAGTGAGCAGTTCTTC	CASSFTQALSEQFF
TRBV15	TRBD1	.	TRBJ2-7	TGTGCCACCAGCAGAGGGACAGGGCGTCGCGACGAGCAGTACTTC	CATSRGTGRRDEQYF